One and the same sample provided the 16 T cell receptor beta chains below, sequenced in a study of blood T cell repertoires in COVID-19. Profiled with immunoSEQ multiplex PCR; TCRdb holds only in-frame clones, not every one. Of more than 150,000 clones in the sample, roughly 83% were seen once. Sequenced: PBMCs or T cells enriched from blood (not recorded which). All receptors derive from a woman between 55 and 75 years old who had recovered from COVID-19.

To note about this clone: In the same sample, other DNA sequences code for this CDR3. The chain joins TRBV5-6 to TRBJ1-2, with D possibly matching TRBD1 (6 bases). The CDR3 is 12 residues long. V shed 5 bases and J shed 7 bases, with 12 bases lying between them. The germline V gene encodes CDR1 SGHDT and CDR2 YYEEEE. CDR3 DNA: TGTGCCAGCAGTCCAACAGGGCGTGGCTACACCTTC. It yields the protein CASSPTGRGYTF.

The J gene is TRBJ1-1, the V gene TRBV5-1; tentatively, D is TRBD1 (5 bases). V lost 4 bases, J lost 1 base, and 14 bases lay in between. Germline V gene sequence: CDR1 SGHRS, CDR2 YFSETQ. The CDR3 contains 15 residues. The CDR3 spells CASSPTVSGNTEAFF. As DNA, the CDR3 is TGCGCCAGCAGCCCGACAGTGTCAGGGAACACTGAAGCTTTCTTT.

The V and J genes are TRBV10-3 and TRBJ1-2; possibly TRBD1 for D (5 bases). The CDR3 contains 12 residues. V was pared by 4 bases and J by 10 bases, with 13 bases between. Looked up from germline, CDR1 is ENHRY and CDR2 is SYGVKD. This CDR3 reads CAISGAGLDYTF. CDR3 DNA sequence: TGTGCCATCAGTGGTGCAGGGTTGGACTACACCTTC.

This clone showed up just a few times. V usage is TRBV4-1 and J usage is TRBJ2-5; D call uncertain. V was shortened by 0 bases and J by 5 bases, with 10 bases between the two germline ends. This CDR3 comprises 14 residues. Germline V CDR1 and CDR2: MGHRA, YSYEKL. The CDR3 region is CASSQDLAGETQYF. In nucleotides, the CDR3 is TGCGCCAGCAGCCAAGATCTCGCCGGGGAGACCCAGTACTTC.

Here the CDR3 DNA reads TGTGCCAGCAGCTTCCGGGAGGATACGCAGTATTTT. Translation: CASSFREDTQYF. The V gene is TRBV3-1 (or the pseudogene TRBV3-2), the J gene TRBJ2-3; possibly TRBD2 for D (6 bases). Germline CDR1 LGHDT, CDR2 YNNKEL (reference sequence). This CDR3 has 12 amino acids. The V end lost 5 bases, the J end lost 6 bases, and 9 bases lay between the germline ends.

This sequence joins TRBV18 and TRBJ2-7; tentatively, D is TRBD1 (5 bases). The CDR3 loop spans 14 amino acids. Trimming took off 3 bases at V and 3 bases at J, with 12 bases between the two ends. Looked up from germline, CDR1 is KGHSH and CDR2 is LQKENI. Here the CDR3 reads CASSPQGIDYEQYF. CDR3 DNA: TGTGCCAGCTCACCCCAGGGAATCGACTACGAGCAGTACTTC.

The genes are TRBV5-7 and TRBJ1-1, with D uncertain. TRBV5-7 is an open reading frame whose function is uncertain. Trimming removed 4 bases from V and 1 base from J, with 20 bases in between. CDR3 size: 17 residues. This CDR3 reads CASSIRGPWRPNTEAFF. CDR3 bases: TGTGCCAGCAGCATACGAGGCCCGTGGCGGCCGAACACTGAAGCTTTCTTT.

This sequence joins TRBV7-9 and TRBJ1-1, with D perhaps matching TRBD1 (5 bases). In germline, CDR1 is SEHNR, CDR2 FQNEAQ (reference sequence). The CDR3 loop spans 14 amino acids. V was cut by 5 bases and J by 1 base, with 11 bases left in between. CDR3 amino acids: CASSPRQRNTEAFF. CDR3 nucleotide sequence: TGTGCCAGCAGCCCACGACAGAGGAACACTGAAGCTTTCTTT.

This chain links TRBV7-3 with TRBJ2-1; 12 bases map to TRBD1. The germline V gene has CDR1 SGHTA and CDR2 FQGTGA. With 3 bases clipped from V and 8 bases from J, the junction kept 2 bases outside the gene matches. CDR3 size: 14 residues. CDR3 protein: CASSFGTGGDEQFF. The CDR3 nucleotides are TGTGCCAGCAGCTTTGGGACAGGGGGCGATGAGCAGTTCTTC.

This clone is a singleton in its sample. The J gene is TRBJ2-1, the V gene TRBV6-5; D remains unclear. Trimming removed 2 bases from V and 2 bases from J, with 10 bases in between. Germline assignment: CDR1 MNHEY and CDR2 SVGAGI. There are 15 residues in the CDR3. For the CDR3, the DNA is TGTGCCAGCAGTTACCGCCAGTCCCCCTACAATGAGCAGTTCTTC. As protein: CASSYRQSPYNEQFF.

V is TRBV5-1 and J is TRBJ2-3, with 9 bases fitting TRBD2. The CDR3 loop spans 17 amino acids. The germline V gene encodes CDR1 SGHRS and CDR2 YFSETQ. Trimming cost V 0 bases and J 0 bases; bases outside gene matches: 5. CDR3 sequence (DNA): TGCGCCAGCAGCTTGGGGTCGGGACTAGCCAGCACAGATACGCAGTATTTT. It specifies CASSLGSGLASTDTQYF.

The J gene is TRBJ1-2, the V gene TRBV28; D not resolved. Trimming removed 3 bases from V and 8 bases from J, with 16 bases in between. This CDR3 comprises 14 residues. Germline V gene data show CDR1 as MDHEN and CDR2 as SYDVKM. The CDR3 spells CASSFVLEGNGYTF. The CDR3, as DNA: TGTGCCAGCAGTTTCGTCTTGGAGGGAAACGGCTACACCTTC.

This rearrangement joins TRBV6-4 to TRBJ2-2, with TRBD2 identical over 8 bases. CDR1 and CDR2 from the germline V gene are MRHNA and SNTAGT. With V trimmed by 9 bases and J by 0 bases, 3 bases remained unmatched. The CDR3 totals 14 residues. The CDR3 reads CASSSGPNTGELFF. CDR3 sequence (DNA): TGTGCCAGTTCTAGCGGGCCGAACACCGGGGAGCTGTTTTTT.

This chain uses TRBV6-5 with TRBJ2-7; possible D gene TRBD1, 6 bases. Germline V CDR1 and CDR2: MNHEY, SVGAGI. The CDR3 is 13 amino acids. V shed 2 bases and J shed 7 bases, with 12 bases lying between them. The CDR3 sequence is CASSYRTGWEQYF. CDR3 sequence (DNA): TGTGCCAGCAGTTACCGAACAGGGTGGGAGCAGTACTTC.

The chain joins TRBV23-1 to TRBJ1-2; D not certain. TRBV23-1 qualifies as an ORF whose function is uncertain. The CDR3 length is 17 residues. Trimming took off 2 bases at V and 0 bases at J, with 16 bases between the two ends. The CDR3 loop is CASSQLGRTPPNYGYTF. The CDR3 coding sequence is TGCGCCAGCAGTCAACTTGGCAGGACTCCCCCTAACTATGGCTACACCTTC.

The chain is built from TRBV19 and TRBJ2-1; D is ambiguous. V lost 9 bases and J lost 5, with 14 bases in between. Germline CDR1 is LNHDA and CDR2 is SQIVND (reference sequence). This CDR3 contains 13 residues. DNA for the CDR3: TGTGCCAGCAAATATGCAGGAAACAATGAGCAGTTCTTC. Protein product: CASKYAGNNEQFF.